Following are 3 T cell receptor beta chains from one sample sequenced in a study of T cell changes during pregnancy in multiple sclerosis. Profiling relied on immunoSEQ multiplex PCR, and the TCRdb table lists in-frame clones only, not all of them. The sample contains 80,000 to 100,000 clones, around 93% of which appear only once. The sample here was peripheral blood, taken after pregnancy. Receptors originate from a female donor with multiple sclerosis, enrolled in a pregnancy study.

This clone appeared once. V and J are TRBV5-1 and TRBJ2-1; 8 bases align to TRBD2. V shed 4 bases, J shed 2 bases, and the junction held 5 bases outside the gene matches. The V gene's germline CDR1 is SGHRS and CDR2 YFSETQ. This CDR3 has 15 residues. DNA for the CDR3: TGCGCCAGCAGCCGGGCTAGCGGGCCCTACAATGAGCAGTTCTTC. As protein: CASSRASGPYNEQFF.

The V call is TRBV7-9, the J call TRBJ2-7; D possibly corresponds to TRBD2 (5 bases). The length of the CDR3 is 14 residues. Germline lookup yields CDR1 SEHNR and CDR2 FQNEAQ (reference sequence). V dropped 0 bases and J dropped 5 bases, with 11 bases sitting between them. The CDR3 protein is CASSLASSLDEQYF. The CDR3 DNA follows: TGTGCCAGCAGCTTAGCCTCTAGCCTCGACGAGCAGTACTTC.

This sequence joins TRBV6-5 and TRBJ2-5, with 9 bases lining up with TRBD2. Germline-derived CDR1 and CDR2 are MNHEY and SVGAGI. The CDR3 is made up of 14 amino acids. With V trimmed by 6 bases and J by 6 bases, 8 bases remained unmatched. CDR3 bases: TGTGCCAGCAGCCGAGGACTAGCGACGCAGACCCAGTACTTC. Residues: CASSRGLATQTQYF.